This passage covers 10 T cell receptor beta chains from one sample sequenced in a study of blood T cell repertoires in COVID-19. Generated by immunoSEQ multiplex PCR, the TCRdb table keeps only in-frame clones and is missing some. This table holds approximately 130,000 clones, roughly 85% found once. The sequenced sample was peripheral blood. These receptors all stem from a human donor in a cohort sampled during active COVID-19.

V gene TRBV7-2 combines with J gene TRBJ1-2; 11 bases map to TRBD1. Unmatched junction bases numbered 8, after V lost 0 bases and J lost 2 bases. CDR1 SGHTA and CDR2 FQGNSA come from the germline V gene. The CDR3 is 18 residues long. This CDR3 reads CASSLAGTGGKRNYGYTF. The CDR3 DNA follows: TGTGCCAGCAGCTTAGCCGGGACAGGGGGTAAAAGGAACTATGGCTACACCTTC.

The rearrangement uses TRBV11-2 and TRBJ2-1; 8 bases fit TRBD2. This CDR3 has 16 amino acids. Trimming removed 1 base from V and 10 bases from J; junction bases left unmatched: 12. Germline CDR1 is SGHAT and CDR2 is FQNNGV. For the CDR3, the DNA is TGTGCCAGCAGCTTAGTCAACCCAGCGGGAGTGAAGGAGCAGTTCTTC. Residues: CASSLVNPAGVKEQFF.

This rearrangement joins TRBV11-3 to TRBJ2-1, with 10 bases identical to TRBD2. V shed 0 bases, J shed 7 bases, and the junction held 6 bases outside the gene matches. The CDR3 loop spans 16 amino acids. Germline V gives CDR1 SGHNT, CDR2 YENEEA. The CDR3: CASSLDLSGGANEQFF. CDR3 coding DNA: TGTGCCAGCAGCTTAGATCTGAGCGGGGGGGCGAATGAGCAGTTCTTC.

The CDR3 DNA reads TGTGCCAGCAGCCTCAGGACAGCCCGCTATGGCTACACCTTC. This translates into CASSLRTARYGYTF. The chain links TRBV3-1 (or the pseudogene TRBV3-2) to TRBJ1-2; maybe TRBD1 (6 bases). Germline V gives CDR1 LGHDT, CDR2 YNNKEL (reference sequence). CDR3 length: 14 residues. Trimming took off 4 bases at V and 4 bases at J, with 13 bases between the two ends.

V is TRBV6-2 or TRBV6-3 and J is TRBJ1-5; D gene unclear. In germline, CDR1 is MNHEY, CDR2 SVGEGT. This CDR3 comprises 13 residues. V shed 1 base and J shed 6 bases, with 7 bases lying between them. As DNA, the CDR3 is TGTGCCAGCAGTTACTTTGGAGGTCAGCCCCAGCATTTT. It is translated as CASSYFGGQPQHF.

This sequence joins TRBV6-4 and TRBJ2-3; no reliable D call. Germline lookup yields CDR1 MRHNA and CDR2 SNTAGT. V was clipped by 6 bases and J by 6 bases, with 13 bases between them. CDR3 size: 13 residues. The CDR3 reads CASSRSPGDTQYF. The CDR3 DNA reads as TGTGCCAGCAGCCGTTCTCCCGGGGATACGCAGTATTTT.

The chain combines TRBV15 with TRBJ2-2; D is undetermined. Germline values: CDR1 LNHNV, CDR2 YYDKDF (reference sequence). CDR3 length equals 13 residues. V was cut by 3 bases and J by 9 bases, with 11 bases left in between. In DNA form, the CDR3 reads TGTGCCACCAGCAGCGCTTGGCCCCGGGAGCTGTTTTTT. Encoded protein: CATSSAWPRELFF.

This sequence joins TRBV10-3 and TRBJ2-3; TRBD1 aligns across 10 bases. Germline V gene sequence: CDR1 ENHRY, CDR2 SYGVKD. V lost 6 bases, J lost 5 bases, and 8 bases stayed unmatched. This CDR3 spans 15 amino acids. As DNA, the CDR3 is TGTGCCATCAGAGCCGGGACAGGGGTCAGAGATACGCAGTATTTT. It translates to CAIRAGTGVRDTQYF.

The count of this clone is one. The rearrangement uses TRBV12-5 and TRBJ2-2, with D maybe TRBD1 (5 bases). The CDR3 contains 12 residues. Germline assignment: CDR1 LGHNT and CDR2 FRNRAP. Trimming pared 5 bases from V and 7 bases from J, leaving 8 bases between. This CDR3 reads CASGQGVGELFF. The CDR3 DNA is TGTGCTAGTGGTCAGGGTGTCGGGGAGCTGTTTTTT. Complete variable domain (other parts from reference TRBV12-5 and TRBJ2-2): DARVTQTPRHKVTEMGQEVTMRCQPILGHNTVFWYRQTMMQGLELLAYFRNRAPLDDSGMPKDRFSAEMPDATLATLKIQPSEPRDSAVYFCASGQGVGELFFGEGSRLTVL.

The chain has TRBV27 and TRBJ1-6; D is perhaps TRBD1 (6 bases). The CDR3 has 17 amino acids. V was pared by 3 bases and J by 8 bases, with 20 bases between. The germline gives CDR1 MNHEY, CDR2 SMNVEV (reference sequence). CDR3 protein: CASSLGRLVTGDSPLHF. The CDR3 region has the DNA TGTGCCAGCAGTTTGGGGCGACTTGTGACAGGCGATTCACCCCTCCACTTT.